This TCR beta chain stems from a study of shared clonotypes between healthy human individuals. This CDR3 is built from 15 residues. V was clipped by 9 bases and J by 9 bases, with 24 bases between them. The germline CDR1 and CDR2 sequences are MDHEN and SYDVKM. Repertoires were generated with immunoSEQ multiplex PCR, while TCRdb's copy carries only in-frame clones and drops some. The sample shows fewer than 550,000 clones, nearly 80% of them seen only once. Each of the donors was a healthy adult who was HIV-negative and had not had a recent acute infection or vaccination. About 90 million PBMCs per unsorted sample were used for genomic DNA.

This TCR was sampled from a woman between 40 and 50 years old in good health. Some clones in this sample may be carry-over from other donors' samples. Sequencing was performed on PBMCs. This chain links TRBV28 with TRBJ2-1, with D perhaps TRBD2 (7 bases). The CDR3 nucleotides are TGTGCCAGTAATTCGTACGGCGGGGGCGTGGGTGAGCAGTTCTTC. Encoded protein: CASNSYGGGVGEQFF.